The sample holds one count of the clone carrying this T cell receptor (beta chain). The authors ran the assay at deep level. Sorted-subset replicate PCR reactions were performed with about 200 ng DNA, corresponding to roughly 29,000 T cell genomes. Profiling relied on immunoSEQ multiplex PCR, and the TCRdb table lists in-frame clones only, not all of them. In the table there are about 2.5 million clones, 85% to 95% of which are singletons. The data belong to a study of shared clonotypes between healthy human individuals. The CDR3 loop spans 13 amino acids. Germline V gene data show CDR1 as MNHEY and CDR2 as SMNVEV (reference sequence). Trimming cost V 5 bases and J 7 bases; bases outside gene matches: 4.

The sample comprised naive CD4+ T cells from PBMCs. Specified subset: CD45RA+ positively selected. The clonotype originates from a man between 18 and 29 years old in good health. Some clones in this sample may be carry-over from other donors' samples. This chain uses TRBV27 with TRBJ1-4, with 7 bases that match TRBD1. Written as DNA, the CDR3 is TGTGCCAGCAGTCAGCGACAGGGTGAAAAACTGTTTTTT. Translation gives CASSQRQGEKLFF.